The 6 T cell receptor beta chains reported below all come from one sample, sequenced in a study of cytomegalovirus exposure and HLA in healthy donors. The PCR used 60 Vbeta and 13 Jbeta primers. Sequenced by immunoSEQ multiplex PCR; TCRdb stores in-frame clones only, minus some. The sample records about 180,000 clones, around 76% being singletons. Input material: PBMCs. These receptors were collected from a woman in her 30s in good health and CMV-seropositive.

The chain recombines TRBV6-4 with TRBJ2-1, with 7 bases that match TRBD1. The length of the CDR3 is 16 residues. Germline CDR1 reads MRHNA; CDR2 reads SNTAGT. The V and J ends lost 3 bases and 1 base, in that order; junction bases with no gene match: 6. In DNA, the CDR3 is TGTGCCAGCAGTGAAGAGGGGACAGAATCCTACAATGAGCAGTTCTTC. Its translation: CASSEEGTESYNEQFF.

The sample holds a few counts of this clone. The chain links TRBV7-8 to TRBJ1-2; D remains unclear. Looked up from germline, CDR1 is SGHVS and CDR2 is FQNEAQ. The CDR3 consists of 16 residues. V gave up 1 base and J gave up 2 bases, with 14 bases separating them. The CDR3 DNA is TGTGCCAGCAGCTTAGTCGGTGGGAGGGTCAACTATGGCTACACCTTC. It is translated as CASSLVGGRVNYGYTF.

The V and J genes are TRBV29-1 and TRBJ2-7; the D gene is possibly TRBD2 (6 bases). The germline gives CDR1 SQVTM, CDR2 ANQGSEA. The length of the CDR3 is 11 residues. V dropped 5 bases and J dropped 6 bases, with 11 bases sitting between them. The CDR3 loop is CSVWREGEQYF. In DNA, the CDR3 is TGCAGCGTTTGGCGGGAAGGCGAGCAGTACTTC.

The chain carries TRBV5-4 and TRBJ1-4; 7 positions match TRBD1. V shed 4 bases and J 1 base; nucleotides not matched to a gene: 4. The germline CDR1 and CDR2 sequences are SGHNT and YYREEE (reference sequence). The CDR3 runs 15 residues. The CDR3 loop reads CASSPRTGTNEKLFF. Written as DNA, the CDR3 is TGTGCCAGCAGCCCCAGGACAGGAACTAATGAAAAACTGTTTTTT.

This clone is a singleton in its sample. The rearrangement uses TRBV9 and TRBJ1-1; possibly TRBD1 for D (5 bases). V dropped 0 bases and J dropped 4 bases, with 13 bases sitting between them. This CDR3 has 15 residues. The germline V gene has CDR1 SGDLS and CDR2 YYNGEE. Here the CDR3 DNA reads TGTGCCAGCAGCGTAGGGGTAGGGGAGGGCACTGAAGCTTTCTTT. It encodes CASSVGVGEGTEAFF.

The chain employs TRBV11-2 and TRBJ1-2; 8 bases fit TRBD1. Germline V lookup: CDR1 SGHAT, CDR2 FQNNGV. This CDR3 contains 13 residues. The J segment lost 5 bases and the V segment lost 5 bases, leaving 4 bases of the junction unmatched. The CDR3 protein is CASSPDRGYGYTF. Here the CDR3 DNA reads TGTGCCAGCAGCCCCGACAGGGGTTATGGCTACACCTTC. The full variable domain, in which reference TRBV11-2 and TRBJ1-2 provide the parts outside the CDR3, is EAGVAQSPRYKIIEKRQSVAFWCNPISGHATLYWYQQILGQGPKLLIQFQNNGVVDDSQLPKDRFSAERLKGVDSTLKIQPAKLEDSAVYLCASSPDRGYGYTFGSGTRLTVV.